This entry lists 20 T cell receptor beta chains sequenced from one sample in a study of T cells in Graves' hyperthyroidism and ophthalmopathy. The source material, RNA transcripts, was used to amplify TCR beta CDR3 regions. The study used the HTBI primer set for a first-round RT-PCR of the TCR CDR3. TCRdb re-analysed the multiplex PCR reads in MiXCR, keeping a single row per CDR3 protein. The sample consists of approximately 600,000 distinct CDR3 sequences, less than 25% of them appearing once. Input material: blood. The receptor set was obtained from a man aged 25-45 years with Graves' ophthalmopathy.

This sequence joins TRBV20-1 and TRBJ2-7; perhaps TRBD2 as D (6 bases). Per germline, CDR1 DFQATT and CDR2 SNEGSKA (reference sequence). V lost 0 bases and J lost 3, with 9 bases in between. This CDR3 has 13 residues. The CDR3 spells CSARDPGLYEQYF. CDR3 sequence (DNA): TGCAGTGCTAGAGACCCGGGACTCTACGAGCAGTACTTC.

The chain recombines TRBV5-4 with TRBJ1-6; maybe TRBD1 (6 bases). The germline V and J ends were trimmed by 4 bases and 4 bases, with 15 bases remaining between them. Germline-derived CDR1 and CDR2 are SGHNT and YYREEE (reference sequence). The CDR3 sequence is 16 residues long. CDR3 loop: CASSTQDRQYNSPLHF. CDR3 nucleotide sequence: TGTGCCAGCAGCACCCAGGACAGACAGTATAATTCACCCCTCCACTTT.

Notes on this clonotype: A junction end diverges from the germline sequence, so it may reflect a read error. The chain joins TRBV7-7 to TRBJ2-3; D is unclear. Per germline, CDR1 SSHAT and CDR2 FNYEAQ (reference sequence). CDR3 length: 12 residues. The CDR3 bases are TGTGCTAGCAGCTTGGACGGCCATACGCAGTATTTT. It specifies CASSLDGHTQYF.

The V call is TRBV7-2, the J call TRBJ2-7; the D gene is possibly TRBD1 (5 bases). CDR3 size: 14 residues. Trimming left V 5 bases short and J 6 bases short, with 17 bases between. In germline, CDR1 is SGHTA, CDR2 FQGNSA. CDR3 loop: CASSVQESGLEQYF. The CDR3 nucleotides read TGTGCCAGCAGCGTACAGGAATCCGGTCTCGAGCAGTACTTC.

This clonotype was observed at least ten times. The V call is TRBV12-3 or TRBV12-4, the J call TRBJ1-3; TRBD1 is a possible D gene (5 bases). Trimming shortened V by 6 bases and J by 0 bases, and 12 bases separated the two germline ends. The CDR3 covers 15 residues. DNA of the CDR3: TGTGCCAGCAGATCACAGGCACACTCTGGAAACACCATATATTTT. Translation gives CASRSQAHSGNTIYF.

The rearrangement links TRBV4-1 to TRBJ1-1; D call uncertain. Trimming took off 5 bases at V and 4 bases at J, with 14 bases between the two ends. The CDR3 consists of 14 residues. The germline gives CDR1 MGHRA, CDR2 YSYEKL. The CDR3 here is CASSDGPGVTEAFF. The CDR3 DNA reads as TGCGCCAGCAGCGATGGGCCAGGAGTCACTGAAGCTTTCTTT.

This clonotype has at least ten counts. V gene TRBV7-2 combines with J gene TRBJ1-4; D is undetermined. Germline loops: CDR1 SGHTA, CDR2 FQGNSA. CDR3 length: 15 residues. V lost 1 base and J 8 bases, leaving 14 bases between the germline ends. The DNA of the CDR3 is TGTGCCAGCAGCTTAGTTCTCTCGAGGGAGGAAAAACTGTTTTTT. Its translation is CASSLVLSREEKLFF.

This clonotype was found many times. The J gene is TRBJ1-1, the V gene TRBV30, with D maybe TRBD1 (5 bases). The germline V gene has CDR1 GTSNPN and CDR2 SVGIG (reference sequence). The V and J ends lost 5 bases and 1 base respectively, with 14 bases between them. The CDR3 sequence is 14 residues long. The CDR3 DNA follows: TGTGCCTGGGGGCTCGACAGTCAGAACACTGAAGCTTTCTTT. Its protein is CAWGLDSQNTEAFF.

The chain carries TRBV20-1 and TRBJ1-1; TRBD1 aligns across 7 bases. V lost 5 bases to trimming and J lost 4 bases; unmatched junction nucleotides: 16. Germline CDR1 reads DFQATT; CDR2 reads SNEGSKA (reference sequence). CDR3 length: 16 amino acids. CDR3 protein: CSAGRWTGPGSTEAFF. In DNA form, the CDR3 reads TGCAGTGCTGGCCGTTGGACAGGCCCTGGGAGCACTGAAGCTTTCTTT.

The chain links TRBV24-1 to TRBJ2-1, with D possibly being TRBD2 (6 bases). This CDR3 is built from 15 residues. V lost 0 bases and J 8 bases, leaving 13 bases between the germline ends. Germline V lookup: CDR1 KGHDR, CDR2 SFDVKD. The CDR3 here is CATSDLGGRGDEQFF. The CDR3 DNA sequence: TGTGCCACCAGTGATTTGGGAGGGCGAGGCGATGAGCAGTTCTTC.

V is TRBV9 and J is TRBJ2-3; no reliable D call. V shed 0 bases and J shed 0 bases, with 11 bases lying between them. CDR1 is SGDLS, CDR2 YYNGEE, per germline. The CDR3 totals 16 residues. CDR3 sequence: CASSVEGRTSTDTQYF. The CDR3 region has the DNA TGTGCCAGCAGCGTAGAAGGGCGCACCAGCACAGATACGCAGTATTTT.

This clonotype was observed a few times. The J gene is TRBJ2-7, the V gene TRBV6-1; 15 bases map to TRBD2. This CDR3 spans 17 amino acids. J gave up 7 bases and V 5 bases, and 12 bases lay outside the gene matches. Germline V gene lookup returns CDR1 MNHNS and CDR2 SASEGT. CDR3: CASSSGDGGTSGREQYF. The DNA for the CDR3 is TGTGCCAGCAGTTCAGGGGATGGAGGGACTAGCGGGAGGGAGCAGTACTTC.

This clonotype was seen ten or more times. The chain employs TRBV4-2 and TRBJ2-3; 8 bases are shared with TRBD1. The CDR3 consists of 17 residues. Germline lookup yields CDR1 LGHNA and CDR2 YNFKEQ. Unmatched junction bases numbered 8, after V lost 3 bases and J lost 0 bases. CDR3 sequence: CASSQWDGTGSTDTQYF. CDR3 DNA: TGTGCCAGCAGCCAGTGGGACGGGACAGGCAGCACAGATACGCAGTATTTT.

The chain joins TRBV25-1 to TRBJ2-7; D is undetermined. This CDR3 region has 17 residues. Trimming left V 2 bases short and J 1 base short, with 18 bases between. Germline V gene sequence: CDR1 MGHDK, CDR2 SYGVNS. The CDR3 coding sequence is TGTGCCAGCAGTGAAGGGTCTCGTACCAGCTATTCCTACGAGCAGTACTTC. This codes for CASSEGSRTSYSYEQYF.

As to this clonotype: One end of the junction does not line up with germline, which may come from a read error. The rearrangement links TRBV27 to TRBJ1-6, with 9 bases that match TRBD1. The germline CDR1 and CDR2 sequences are MNHEY and SMNVEV (reference sequence). The CDR3 totals 16 residues. CDR3 in DNA: TGTGCCAGCAGTTTAACAGGGGGCTCCTATAATCCACCCCTCCACTTT. It translates to CASSLTGGSYNPPLHF.

The gene calls are TRBV5-1 and TRBJ1-4; D may be TRBD1 (6 bases). The CDR3 runs to 14 residues. Trimming took off 1 base at V and 8 bases at J, with 12 bases between the two ends. Per germline, CDR1 SGHRS and CDR2 YFSETQ. The CDR3 DNA follows: TGCGCCAGCAGCTTGACCAGGGGTGAGGAAAAACTGTTTTTT. Translating gives CASSLTRGEEKLFF.

V gene TRBV6-5 combines with J gene TRBJ2-7; no clear D gene. Germline CDR1 MNHEY, CDR2 SVGAGI. This CDR3 spans 13 amino acids. V was trimmed by 0 bases and J by 5 bases, leaving 8 bases between them. CDR3: CASSYSIWDEQYF. In DNA, the CDR3 is TGTGCCAGCAGTTACTCGATCTGGGACGAGCAGTACTTC.

The chain couples TRBV10-2 to TRBJ1-1, with D possibly TRBD1 on 5 matching bases. This CDR3 is 13 amino acids long. The germline V gene has CDR1 WSHSY and CDR2 SAAADI. V was shortened by 3 bases and J by 4 bases, with 9 bases between the two germline ends. CDR3 residues: CASSDTGPTEAFF. CDR3 bases: TGCGCCAGCAGTGACACAGGTCCCACTGAAGCTTTCTTT.

In this sample, this clonotype turned up a few times. The chain links TRBV28 to TRBJ1-5; D gene unclear. V dropped 7 bases and J dropped 1 base, with 5 bases sitting between them. Germline CDR1 reads MDHEN; CDR2 reads SYDVKM. The CDR3 length is 12 residues. The CDR3 spells CASIGSNQPQHF. As DNA, the CDR3 is TGTGCCAGCATCGGGAGCAATCAGCCCCAGCATTTT.

The chain is built from TRBV9 and TRBJ1-2; TRBD1 agrees at 10 bases. From germline, CDR1 is SGDLS and CDR2 YYNGEE. The junction had 7 bases not matched to a gene; V was cut back by 4 bases and J by 4 bases. CDR3 length: 15 residues. DNA of the CDR3: TGTGCCAGCAGCACCTCCGGGACAGGGGTCTATGGCTACACCTTC. Amino acids: CASSTSGTGVYGYTF.